The 12 T cell receptor beta chains listed next were all sequenced from one sample in a study of early stage breast cancer tumors. The method was immunoSEQ multiplex PCR; TCRdb's version includes in-frame clones alone and lacks a portion of them. The profile covers about 34,000 clones, with roughly 81% appearing a single time and 10% taken by the ten largest. The specimen was breast tumor tissue. These receptors all stem from a person aged 25-39 years with breast cancer.

This chain's CDR3 is CASSLSTVYYGYTF. CDR3 sequence (DNA): TGCGCCAGCAGCTTAAGTACAGTCTACTATGGCTACACCTTC. J is TRBJ1-2 and V is TRBV5-1; D is undetermined. The CDR3 runs 14 residues. Germline assignment: CDR1 SGHRS and CDR2 YFSETQ. The ends were cut back, 2 bases at V and 3 bases at J, with 11 bases in the middle.

V gene TRBV7-2 combines with J gene TRBJ2-7; 9 positions agree with TRBD2. This CDR3 is built from 14 residues. CDR1 is SGHTA, CDR2 FQGNSA, per germline. With V trimmed by 5 bases and J by 2 bases, 4 bases remained unmatched. CDR3 nucleotide sequence: TGTGCCAGCAGCGCGACTAGCGGTCCCTACGAGCAGTACTTC. The encoded protein is CASSATSGPYEQYF.

This chain's CDR3 is CASSLGGDQPQHF. The CDR3 DNA is TGTGCCAGCAGCTTAGGGGGGGATCAGCCCCAGCATTTT. The chain has TRBV7-9 and TRBJ1-5; perhaps TRBD1 as D (5 bases). Germline assignment: CDR1 SEHNR and CDR2 FQNEAQ (reference sequence). The V gene lost 1 base and the J gene lost 5 bases, with 6 bases spanning the gap. There are 13 residues in the CDR3.

The rearrangement joins TRBV6-6 to TRBJ2-7; 7 positions match TRBD1. CDR3 length: 14 amino acids. J lost 1 base, V lost 6 bases, and 6 bases had no gene match. Germline V lookup: CDR1 MNHNY, CDR2 SVGAGI (reference sequence). CDR3 in DNA: TGTGCCAGCAGACCACAGGGGCAATCCTACGAGCAGTACTTC. As protein: CASRPQGQSYEQYF.

This chain joins TRBV30 and TRBJ1-2, with unresolved D. CDR1 is GTSNPN and CDR2 is SVGIG in the germline V gene (reference sequence). The CDR3 totals 13 residues. V shed 0 bases and J shed 6 bases, with 11 bases lying between them. CDR3: CAWSVGSSHGYTF. For the CDR3, the DNA is TGTGCCTGGAGTGTTGGTAGCAGCCATGGCTACACCTTC.

This sequence joins TRBV6-4 and TRBJ1-5, with 11 bases identical to TRBD1. This CDR3 region has 18 residues. Germline V lookup: CDR1 MRHNA, CDR2 SNTAGT. The V and J ends lost 5 bases and 3 bases, in that order; junction bases with no gene match: 12. Here the CDR3 reads CASSSGQGANYVNQPQHF. DNA for the CDR3: TGTGCCAGCAGTTCCGGACAGGGGGCCAATTACGTCAATCAGCCCCAGCATTTT.

The chain joins TRBV7-9 to TRBJ1-1, with 7 bases matching TRBD1. Per germline, CDR1 SEHNR and CDR2 FQNEAQ (reference sequence). V trimming: 5 bases; J trimming: 5 bases; junction bases outside the gene matches: 8. This CDR3 is 14 amino acids long. The chain's CDR3 is CASSATGKLTEAFF. The CDR3 bases are TGTGCCAGCAGCGCGACAGGGAAGTTGACTGAAGCTTTCTTT.

The rearrangement joins TRBV6-1 to TRBJ1-2; D remains unclear. V was cut by 7 bases and J by 6 bases, with 12 bases left in between. The germline CDR1 and CDR2 sequences are MNHNS and SASEGT. CDR3 length: 12 residues. As DNA, the CDR3 is TGTGCCAGCACCCTAGAGGCCCATGGCTACACCTTC. This translates into CASTLEAHGYTF.

The J gene is TRBJ2-1, the V gene TRBV6-5; D may correspond to TRBD1 or TRBD2 (6 bases each). Germline CDR1 MNHEY, CDR2 SVGAGI. CDR3 length: 15 amino acids. The germline V and J ends were trimmed by 10 bases and 8 bases, with 24 bases remaining between them. CDR3 bases: TGTGCCACCTTCCGGGGGCAGGGATTCTCCGATGAGCAGTTCTTC. It encodes CATFRGQGFSDEQFF.

V and J are TRBV29-1 and TRBJ2-1, with TRBD1 identical over 8 bases. Trimming at V came to 7 bases and at J to 8 bases, leaving 7 bases not matched to a gene. This CDR3 has 12 residues. The V gene's germline CDR1 is SQVTM and CDR2 ANQGSEA. The DNA for the CDR3 is TGCAGCGCGGACAGGGAAAATTATGAGCAGTTCTTC. This codes for CSADRENYEQFF.

CDR3 coding DNA: TGTGCCAGCAGCCTTTCGGTATCGGGGAGGCCCGGGACAGCATTTTATAGCAATCAGCCCCAGCATTTT. Translating gives CASSLSVSGRPGTAFYSNQPQHF. The chain joins TRBV4-2 to TRBJ1-5, with TRBD1 identical over 7 bases. Trimming took 4 bases from V and 0 from J; bases not matched to a gene: 27. The CDR3 length is 23 residues. The germline gives CDR1 LGHNA, CDR2 YNFKEQ.

This sequence joins TRBV5-1 and TRBJ2-3, with 12 bases matching TRBD2. This CDR3 is built from 15 residues. Unmatched junction bases numbered 3, after V lost 4 bases and J lost 3 bases. The germline CDR1 and CDR2 sequences are SGHRS and YFSETQ. This CDR3 is CASSPLAGGTDTQYF. DNA for the CDR3: TGCGCCAGCAGCCCCCTAGCGGGAGGGACAGATACGCAGTATTTT.